These T cell receptor beta chains were read from a single sample in a study of cytomegalovirus exposure and HLA in healthy donors. Libraries were prepared by immunoSEQ multiplex PCR; TCRdb keeps only in-frame clonotypes and omits some of them. The table lists more than 100,000 clones, less than 75% of them singletons. Sequencing was carried out using PBMCs. The receptor source for this set is a woman aged 35 to 49 in good health and CMV-seronegative. The CDR3 runs from the conserved cysteine through the conserved F or W. The D gene is left open where the match is weak. Size values are once, few and many counts, or a class for expanded clones, and some rows have none.

TRBV18	.	.	TRBJ2-5	TGTGCCAGCTCACCCCCGTCAGGGCAAGAGACCCAGTACTTC	CASSPPSGQETQYF
TRBV6-1	.	.	TRBJ2-7	TGTGCCAGCAGTCCCCCTCTTTATGAGCAGTACTTC	CASSPPLYEQYF
TRBV27	.	.	TRBJ2-2	TGTGCCAGCAGTTTATATCCGGGCGGGGAGCTGTTTTTT	CASSLYPGGELFF
TRBV6-1	.	once	TRBJ1-2	TGTGCCAGCAGCCGGGAAACTTCCTATGGCTACACCTTC	CASSRETSYGYTF
TRBV5-4	.	.	TRBJ1-2	TGTGCCAGCACCGCGGGGGGAAACTATGGCTACACCTTC	CASTAGGNYGYTF
TRBV7-3	TRBD1	.	TRBJ2-7	TGTGCCAGCAGCTTAACAAGGACTTACAGGGGGAAGGACGACGAGCAGTACTTC	CASSLTRTYRGKDDEQYF
TRBV11-3	.	.	TRBJ2-1	TGTGCCAGCAGCTTAACAGGGATCTCCTACAATGAGCAGTTCTTC	CASSLTGISYNEQFF
TRBV7-9	TRBD1	.	TRBJ1-5	TGTGCCAGCAGCCGAGGGACAGCATATAGCAATCAGCCCCAGCATTTT	CASSRGTAYSNQPQHF
TRBV5-4	.	.	TRBJ2-2	TGTGCCAGCAGCCGGGACTGGGATGTTCACGGGGAGCTGTTTTTT	CASSRDWDVHGELFF
TRBV6-1	TRBD1	.	TRBJ1-1	TGTGCCAGCAGCTCAGGGGGACGGGGGACTGAAGCTTTCTTT	CASSSGGRGTEAFF
TRBV4-2	.	.	TRBJ2-7	TGTGCCAGCAGCCTCCGCGTGGGTAGCGGCTACGAGCAGTACTTC	CASSLRVGSGYEQYF
TRBV7-2	.	.	TRBJ2-2	TGTGCCAGCAGCTTACTCCCAAGCGGGAACACCGGGGAGCTGTTTTTT	CASSLLPSGNTGELFF
TRBV5-1	TRBD2	.	TRBJ2-2	TGCGCCAGCAGGCTTGTCCCACCCGGGACTAGCGGGGGCTCGAACACCGGGGAGCTGTTTTTT	CASRLVPPGTSGGSNTGELFF
TRBV5-1	TRBD2	.	TRBJ2-1	TGCGCCAGCAGCTTAACTAGCGGTGGGTACAATGAGCAGTTCTTC	CASSLTSGGYNEQFF
TRBV27	.	.	TRBJ1-1	TGTGCCAGCAGTTTCTTGGGGGCGGGGGGTAACACTGAAGCTTTCTTT	CASSFLGAGGNTEAFF
TRBV11-2	TRBD1	few	TRBJ1-4	TGTGCCAGCAGCCCAGGGGACAGGGGTGGTCGGGAAAAACTGTTTTTT	CASSPGDRGGREKLFF